The source of this TCR beta chain is a study of patients and donors after allogeneic stem cell transplantation. CDR3 length equals 12 residues. The V end lost 3 bases, the J end lost 5 bases, and 6 bases lay between the germline ends. Germline CDR1 is KGHDR and CDR2 is SFDVKD. TCRdb recomputed calls from the RT-PCR reads with MiXCR, one row per CDR3 protein. The profile covers about 960,000 distinct CDR3 sequences, with 15% to 20% appearing a single time and 5% to 6.5% taken by the ten largest. This clonotype was found many times. This TCR was sampled from a human donor who was either an allogeneic HSCT recipient or a stem cell or donor lymphocyte infusion donor (not recorded which). It is not recorded whose cells these are; they may come from a transplant donor. The chain employs TRBV24-1 and TRBJ2-5; no firm D call. The sequencing sample was made of blood, either unsorted or a sorted T cell fraction (not recorded which). The CDR3 bases are TGTGCCACCAGTGATATGACGGAGACCCAGTACTTC. Protein sequence: CATSDMTETQYF.